This record looks at one T cell receptor (beta chain) sequence and its context. Its matching antigen is unknown. The record originates from a study of cytomegalovirus exposure and HLA in healthy donors. All donors participated as healthy donors of bone marrow. Both 60 Vbeta primers and 13 Jbeta primers went into the PCR. Measured with immunoSEQ multiplex PCR; TCRdb has only the in-frame clones, and not every one. The sample records about 180,000 clones, around three quarters being singletons. The study's findings and limits: HLA restriction was apparent for most CMV-associated TCR beta chains in a later analysis. Most TCR beta V segments were productive about 90% or about 30% of the time in an earlier analysis.

The receptor was derived from a woman aged 25 to 45 in good health and CMV-seropositive. The sample consisted of PBMCs.

The CDR3 sequence: CATSRPTSGEETQYF. The CDR3 coding sequence is TGTGCCACCAGCAGGCCGACTAGCGGGGAAGAGACCCAGTACTTC. The chain links TRBV15 to TRBJ2-5; TRBD2 matches 11 bases. With 3 bases clipped from V and 3 bases from J, the junction kept 3 bases outside the gene matches. The CDR3 totals 15 residues. Germline loops: CDR1 LNHNV, CDR2 YYDKDF (reference sequence). The full variable domain, with the rest looked up from reference TRBV15 and TRBJ2-5, is DAMVIQNPRYQVTQFGKPVTLSCSQTLNHNVMYWYQQKSSQAPKLLFHYYDKDFNNEADTPDNFQSRRPNTSFCFLDIRSPGLGDTAMYLCATSRPTSGEETQYFGPGTRLLVL.